This T cell receptor beta chain was captured in a study of T cell responses to AZD1222 COVID-19 vaccine. The CDR3 is made up of 13 amino acids. The V gene's germline CDR1 is SGHDT and CDR2 YYEEEE. Trimming removed 0 bases at V and 0 bases at J, with 4 bases between. Clones were sequenced by immunoSEQ multiplex PCR, and TCRdb holds only the in-frame ones, with some missing. The repertoire holds around 130,000 clones, about nine tenths seen once, with roughly a tenth in the top ten. Doses given second, at about 4 or about 12 weeks, were pooled. The sequence was collected from an adult who received the AZD1222 COVID-19 vaccine. This chain connects TRBV5-6 to TRBJ2-7; D unclear. This sample comprised peripheral blood, obtained 28 days after the second AZD1222 dose. The CDR3 is CASSLALSYEQYF. In nucleotides, the CDR3 is TGTGCCAGCAGCTTGGCCCTCTCCTACGAGCAGTACTTC.